This section outlines one T cell receptor beta chain sequence together with its context. These data originate in a study of OX40 agonist ivuxolimab in advanced cancers. Looking at the study overall: The treatment was a fully human IgG2 OX40 agonist, ivuxolimab.

The CDR3 length is 15 residues. Germline CDR1 reads SGHNT; CDR2 reads YYREEE (reference sequence). V was trimmed by 1 base and J by 9 bases, leaving 18 bases between them. Exclusion of a patient followed from autoimmune disease history or systemic immunosuppression. Sequencing used immunoSEQ multiplex PCR; TCRdb keeps in-frame clones, though not all of them. The sample has some 83,000 clones, roughly 84% seen once; the top ten hold 6.5%. The sequences come from CD4+ or CD8+ T cells sorted from blood, collected in a trial of the OX40 agonist ivuxolimab. The V call is TRBV5-4, the J call TRBJ2-3, with unresolved D. This clonotype was obtained from an adult with an advanced solid tumor such as melanoma, head and neck, liver or kidney cancer. The CDR3 DNA sequence: TGTGCCAGCAGCTTGAGTGGGCAGCCTTTACACACGCAGTATTTT. This encodes CASSLSGQPLHTQYF.